This entry describes one TCR beta chain. Using immunoSEQ multiplex PCR, the repertoire was profiled, and TCRdb retains in-frame clones only, with some absent. The data show fewer than 95,000 clones, with about 90% seen just once and 7% to 8.5% held by the top ten. Germline CDR1 is SEHNR and CDR2 is FQNEAQ (reference sequence). V trimming: 5 bases; J trimming: 4 bases; junction bases outside the gene matches: 4. The CDR3 sequence is 16 residues long. This entry belongs to a study of OX40 agonist ivuxolimab in advanced cancers. This receptor was obtained from an adult with an advanced solid tumor such as melanoma, head and neck, liver or kidney cancer. This material consisted of CD4+ or CD8+ T cells sorted from blood, taken in a trial of the OX40 agonist ivuxolimab. V and J are TRBV7-9 and TRBJ2-1; 14 nucleotides line up with TRBD2. CDR3 region: CASSGGLAGAYNEQFF. The CDR3 DNA sequence: TGTGCCAGCAGCGGGGGACTAGCGGGAGCGTACAATGAGCAGTTCTTC.